Sequencing of this T cell receptor (beta chain) was carried out in a study of read filtering for tumor transcriptome and immune sequencing. Whole-study context: DNase treatment preceded whole-transcriptome library preparation. TCR-mapped reads were about 4 to 11 million with IR-seq versus about 75 to 1,400 with RNA-seq.

This clonotype appeared once. Its antigen is undetermined. A read error may explain this, as a much larger clone is one base away. CDR1 and CDR2 (germline): SEHNR, FQNEAQ (reference sequence). V gave up 5 bases and J gave up 9 bases; unmatched junction bases: 2. The CDR3 runs 14 residues. This library used approximately 390 ng RNA and molecular barcoded adaptors spanning alpha/delta and beta/gamma chains. One entry per CDR3 protein, called by TCRdb with MiXCR from the reads. The sample comprises tens of thousands of distinct CDR3 sequences, more than 20% of which are singletons, and about 18% rests with the top ten. Study-level findings and limits: Correlation between methods rose after single-read clonotypes were removed.

The receptor comes from a donor at least 40 years old with multiple myeloma. The sequencing input was a population of CD138-negative cells sorted from bone marrow. The chain carries TRBV7-9 and TRBJ2-1, with 15 bases that match TRBD2. In nucleotides, the CDR3 is TGTGCCAGCAGCAGGGGACTAGCGGGAGGTGAGCAGTTCTTC. Encoded protein: CASSRGLAGGEQFF.